Listed below are T cell receptor beta chains from one sample, sequenced in a study of human T cells and chemical hapten exposure. TCRdb itself ran the RACE reads through MiXCR, one entry per CDR3 protein. The sample consists of 60,000 to 80,000 distinct CDR3 sequences, under 7.5% of them appearing once. The specimen sequenced was whole blood. The receptors shown here come from a female donor in good health. Some clones in this sample may be carry-over from other donors' samples. Each CDR3 is given with its conserved first and last residue. The D gene is left open where the match is weak. Clone size is not always given. Where it is, it says once, few, many or a class for expanded clones.

TRBJ2-5 | . | many | TRBV10-3 | CAISEDRQETQYF | TGTGCCATCAGTGAAGACAGGCAAGAGACCCAGTACTTC
TRBJ2-7 | TRBD1 | many | TRBV28 | CASSVTGVAGEQYF | TGTGCCAGCAGTGTAACAGGGGTTGCGGGCGAGCAGTACTTC
TRBJ1-1 | . | few | TRBV14 | CASSRWFANTEAFF | TGTGCCAGCAGCCGTTGGTTCGCGAACACTGAAGCTTTCTTT
TRBJ2-1 | . | many | TRBV7-6 | CASSLGAEEDEQFF | TGTGCCAGCAGCTTAGGGGCAGAGGAAGATGAGCAGTTCTTC
TRBJ1-5 | . | many | TRBV28 | CASRDDSYSNQPQHF | TGTGCCAGCAGGGATGACTCGTATAGCAATCAGCCCCAGCATTTT
TRBJ2-3 | . | few | TRBV11-2 | CASSPIGGPSTQTDTQYF | TGTGCCAGCAGCCCCATAGGAGGGCCTTCAACTCAAACAGATACGCAGTATTTT
TRBJ2-1 | . | many | TRBV28 | CASSLENREVEEQFF | TGTGCCAGCAGTTTAGAAAACAGGGAGGTTGAGGAGCAGTTCTTC
TRBJ1-5 | . | few | TRBV2 | CASSGPGANQPQHF | TGTGCCAGCAGTGGTCCAGGGGCGAATCAGCCCCAGCATTTT
TRBJ2-3 | . | few | TRBV7-2 | CASSQGLESTDTQYF | TGTGCCAGCAGCCAGGGACTCGAGAGCACAGATACGCAGTATTTT
TRBJ2-3 | . | many | TRBV13 | CASSLKVDTQYF | TGTGCCAGCAGCTTAAAGGTGGATACGCAGTATTTT
TRBJ2-7 | . | few | TRBV6-5 | CASSYSRRVTYEQYF | TGTGCCAGCAGTTACAGTAGGCGGGTGACCTACGAGCAGTACTTC
TRBJ2-7 | . | medium-sized | TRBV28 | CASSSSYEQYF | TGTGCCAGCAGCTCTTCCTACGAGCAGTACTTC
TRBJ2-6 | . | many | TRBV20-1 | CSARTRNSGANVLTF | TGCAGTGCGAGAACACGGAACTCTGGGGCCAACGTCCTGACTTTC
TRBJ1-5 | . | . | TRBV24-1 | CATSDSSRQGNQPQHF | TGTGCCACCAGTGACTCCTCTAGACAGGGCAATCAGCCCCAGCATTTT
TRBJ2-3 | TRBD2 | many | TRBV28 | CASNLAGGHMDTQYF | TGTGCCAGCAATCTAGCGGGAGGTCACATGGATACGCAGTATTTT
TRBJ2-1 | TRBD2 | many | TRBV12-3/TRBV12-4 | CASSQSGLVGEQFF | TGTGCCAGCAGCCAATCGGGACTAGTAGGTGAGCAGTTCTTC
TRBJ2-7 | . | few | TRBV19 | CASSITSMGPAEQYF | TGTGCCAGTAGTATAACGTCTATGGGGCCTGCCGAGCAGTACTTC
TRBJ2-7 | . | many | TRBV7-6 | CASSQIDYEQYF | TGTGCCAGCAGCCAGATTGATTACGAGCAGTACTTC
TRBJ2-7 | TRBD2 | few | TRBV19 | CASRPGLAGNYEQYF | TGTGCCAGTAGGCCGGGACTAGCGGGGAACTACGAGCAGTACTTC
TRBJ2-1 | . | few | TRBV24-1 | CATRAGISYNEQFF | TGTGCCACCAGGGCGGGGATCTCCTACAATGAGCAGTTCTTC
TRBJ2-7 | . | . | TRBV29-1 | CSVEGPSTYEQYF | TGCAGCGTTGAAGGCCCTTCTACCTACGAGCAGTACTTC
TRBJ1-1 | TRBD1 | many | TRBV4-1 | CASSPGQGWTEAFF | TGCGCCAGCAGCCCCGGACAGGGTTGGACTGAAGCTTTCTTT
TRBJ1-1 | . | many | TRBV7-9 | CASSLGENTEAFF | TGTGCCAGCAGCTTAGGGGAGAACACTGAAGCTTTCTTT
TRBJ2-7 | . | many | TRBV20-1 | CSAFQFGIMEQYF | TGCAGTGCTTTTCAGTTTGGTATAATGGAGCAGTACTTC
TRBJ2-3 | TRBD2 | few | TRBV20-1 | CSAQLAGVPDTQYF | TGCAGTGCTCAACTAGCGGGAGTCCCAGATACGCAGTATTTT
TRBJ1-2 | . | . | TRBV3-1 | CASSQERYGYTF | TGTGCCAGCAGCCAAGAGAGATATGGCTACACCTTC
TRBJ1-1 | . | many | TRBV20-1 | CREIRGTEAFF | TGCAGGGAAATTAGGGGCACTGAAGCTTTCTTT
TRBJ1-1 | . | many | TRBV11-2 | CASSSQGGAVSPFF | TGTGCCAGCAGCTCCCAAGGCGGGGCCGTGTCACCTTTCTTT
TRBJ2-2 | TRBD1 | many | TRBV29-1 | CSVQDRGANTGELFF | TGCAGCGTTCAGGACAGGGGAGCGAACACCGGGGAGCTGTTTTTT
TRBJ2-6 | . | . | TRBV20-1 | CSARKGTGANVLTF | TGCAGTGCTAGAAAGGGCACTGGGGCCAACGTCCTGACTTTC
TRBJ2-7 | TRBD1 | many | TRBV12-3/TRBV12-4 | CASSLRDRGREQYF | TGTGCCAGCAGTCTCCGGGACAGGGGGCGAGAGCAGTACTTC